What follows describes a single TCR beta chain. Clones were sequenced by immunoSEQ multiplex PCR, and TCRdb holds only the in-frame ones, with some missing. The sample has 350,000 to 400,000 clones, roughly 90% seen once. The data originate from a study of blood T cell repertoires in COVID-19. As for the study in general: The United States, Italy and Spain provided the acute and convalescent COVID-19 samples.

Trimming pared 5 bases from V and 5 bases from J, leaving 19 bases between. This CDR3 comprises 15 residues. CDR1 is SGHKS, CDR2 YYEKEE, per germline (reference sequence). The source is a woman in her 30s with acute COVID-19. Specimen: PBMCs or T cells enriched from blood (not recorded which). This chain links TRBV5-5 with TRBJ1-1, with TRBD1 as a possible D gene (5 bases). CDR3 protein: CASRTQTERRTEAFF. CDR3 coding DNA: TGTGCCAGCAGAACTCAGACAGAGAGAAGGACTGAAGCTTTCTTT.